The 15 T cell receptor beta chains listed next were all sequenced from one sample in a study of OX40 agonist ivuxolimab in advanced cancers. The protocol used for the library was the immunoSEQ multiplex PCR assay. The immuneACCESS repertoire file appears here via TCRdb, limited to in-frame rearrangements. These files lack a portion of the clones; in checked studies, under half of the deficit traces to unresolved V genes, and the cause of the others is not known. The sample table holds over 55,000 clones, of which around 94% were seen once. 15% to 17% of the sample lies in the top ten. This sample comprised CD4+ or CD8+ T cells sorted from blood, obtained in a trial of the OX40 agonist ivuxolimab. These receptors all stem from an adult with an advanced solid tumor such as melanoma, head and neck, liver or kidney cancer.

This chain uses TRBV13 with TRBJ1-6; D call uncertain. The CDR3 length is 16 residues. Germline V CDR1 and CDR2: PRHDT, FYEKMQ (reference sequence). Trimming removed 5 bases at V and 4 bases at J, with 15 bases between. CDR3 amino acids: CASSPQGQRYNSPLHF. CDR3 DNA: TGTGCCAGCAGCCCCCAAGGGCAGAGATATAATTCACCCCTCCACTTT. The variable domain in full, completed from reference TRBV13 and TRBJ1-6, reads AAGVIQSPRHLIKEKRETATLKCYPIPRHDTVYWYQQGPGQDPQFLISFYEKMQSDKGSIPDRFSAQQFSDYHSELNMSSLELGDSALYFCASSPQGQRYNSPLHFGNGTRLTVT.

The rearrangement joins TRBV11-2 to TRBJ2-2; no clear D. The CDR3 loop spans 17 amino acids. CDR1 is SGHAT and CDR2 is FQNNGV in the germline V gene. The ends were cut back, 3 bases at V and 3 bases at J, with 17 bases in the middle. The CDR3 region is CASSLTRASAYTGELFF. In DNA form, the CDR3 reads TGTGCCAGCAGCTTGACCCGGGCTTCAGCATACACCGGGGAGCTGTTTTTT.

The V gene is TRBV11-3, the J gene TRBJ2-5; D may correspond to TRBD1 or TRBD2 (5 bases each). The CDR3 has 13 amino acids. V was pared by 2 bases and J by 3 bases, with 7 bases between. From germline, CDR1 is SGHNT and CDR2 YENEEA. CDR3 bases: TGTGCCAGCAGCTTAAGGGGAGAAGAGACCCAGTACTTC. It specifies CASSLRGEETQYF.

The rearrangement links TRBV28 to TRBJ2-7; 9 nucleotides match TRBD1. J lost 5 bases, V lost 3 bases, and 8 bases had no gene match. Looked up from germline, CDR1 is MDHEN and CDR2 is SYDVKM. CDR3 length: 15 amino acids. The CDR3 DNA is TGTGCCAGCAGTTTTCAGGCGGGACAGGGCCACGAGCAGTACTTC. Amino acids: CASSFQAGQGHEQYF.

This clone was recorded once. The chain links TRBV4-3 to TRBJ2-7, with D perhaps assigned TRBD1 or TRBD2 (5 bases each). The CDR3 contains 14 residues. The V and J ends lost 4 bases and 2 bases respectively, with 12 bases between them. Germline-derived CDR1 and CDR2 are LGHNA and YSLEER. CDR3 in DNA: TGCGCCAGCAGCCCAGGGAGTGGCACCTACGAGCAGTACTTC. Encoded protein: CASSPGSGTYEQYF.

V is TRBV4-1 and J is TRBJ2-7, with D possibly matching TRBD1 (6 bases). This CDR3 has 15 residues. Germline loops: CDR1 MGHRA, CDR2 YSYEKL. Trimming stripped 1 base from V and 3 bases from J, with 13 bases between. The CDR3 protein is CASSQVTGIDYEQYF. The CDR3 DNA sequence: TGCGCCAGCAGCCAAGTCACAGGGATAGACTACGAGCAGTACTTC.

This chain links TRBV28 with TRBJ1-3; TRBD1 matches at 8 bases. The CDR3 covers 14 residues. With V trimmed by 6 bases and J by 4 bases, 5 bases remained unmatched. Germline CDR1 is MDHEN and CDR2 is SYDVKM. The CDR3 reads CASSPTGAGNTIYF. In DNA form, the CDR3 reads TGTGCCAGCAGCCCGACAGGGGCAGGAAACACCATATATTTT.

The genes are TRBV6-5 and TRBJ2-1, with D possibly matching TRBD1 (6 bases). The CDR3 has 15 amino acids. Germline V lookup: CDR1 MNHEY, CDR2 SVGAGI. The ends were cut back, 0 bases at V and 9 bases at J, with 15 bases in the middle. The CDR3 nucleotides are TGTGCCAGCAGTTACTCCATGGGGGCCCCCGCTGAGCAGTTCTTC. It translates to CASSYSMGAPAEQFF.

The chain is built from TRBV2 and TRBJ2-7; no reliable D call. CDR1 is SNHLY, CDR2 FYNNEI, per germline. CDR3 size: 11 residues. The V end lost 8 bases, the J end lost 1 base, and 6 bases lay between the germline ends. The CDR3: CASDESYEQYF. The CDR3 DNA sequence: TGTGCCAGCGACGAGTCCTACGAGCAGTACTTC.

The genes are TRBV9 and TRBJ2-7; TRBD1 or TRBD2 may be the D gene (5 bases each). Germline CDR1 reads SGDLS; CDR2 reads YYNGEE. With 0 bases removed from V and 2 bases from J, the gap between germline ends came to 9 bases. This CDR3 contains 14 residues. The CDR3 DNA reads TGTGCCAGCAGCGTAGCGATGGGGGCCTACGAGCAGTACTTC. It is translated as CASSVAMGAYEQYF.

CDR3 protein: CASSLGPGNTGELFF. CDR3 nucleotides: TGTGCCAGCAGCCTTGGTCCCGGCAACACCGGGGAGCTGTTTTTT. The chain recombines TRBV13 with TRBJ2-2; D uncertain. The CDR3 totals 15 residues. Germline V gene lookup returns CDR1 PRHDT and CDR2 FYEKMQ (reference sequence). Trimming removed 5 bases at V and 2 bases at J, with 12 bases between.

The rearrangement links TRBV27 to TRBJ2-7; D is possibly TRBD1 (6 bases). This CDR3 is built from 16 residues. CDR1 and CDR2 from the germline V gene are MNHEY and SMNVEV (reference sequence). The ends were cut back, 3 bases at V and 0 bases at J, with 15 bases in the middle. The CDR3 here is CASSLGAGSVSYEQYF. The CDR3 DNA reads TGTGCCAGCAGTTTGGGGGCAGGTTCCGTCTCCTACGAGCAGTACTTC.

This chain uses TRBV27 with TRBJ2-7; no clear D gene. CDR3 length: 10 amino acids. Germline CDR1 MNHEY, CDR2 SMNVEV (reference sequence). The germline V and J ends were trimmed by 10 bases and 1 base, with 5 bases remaining between them. Here the CDR3 reads CATGSYEQYF. DNA of the CDR3: TGTGCCACGGGTTCCTACGAGCAGTACTTC.

V gene TRBV12-5 combines with J gene TRBJ1-1; no reliable D call. Germline V gene lookup returns CDR1 LGHNT and CDR2 FRNRAP. The CDR3 covers 12 residues. Trimming left V 5 bases short and J 1 base short, with 5 bases between. The CDR3 loop is CASGAGNTEAFF. CDR3 nucleotides: TGTGCTAGTGGTGCAGGGAACACTGAAGCTTTCTTT. Supplemented by reference TRBV12-5 and TRBJ1-1, the full variable domain reads DARVTQTPRHKVTEMGQEVTMRCQPILGHNTVFWYRQTMMQGLELLAYFRNRAPLDDSGMPKDRFSAEMPDATLATLKIQPSEPRDSAVYFCASGAGNTEAFFGQGTRLTVV.

The chain uses TRBV27 and TRBJ2-7, with 8 bases fitting TRBD1. Losses at the gene ends were 2 bases for V and 2 bases for J; bases not matched to a gene: 8. The CDR3 spans 16 residues. Germline assignment: CDR1 MNHEY and CDR2 SMNVEV (reference sequence). This CDR3 reads CASSLVSGQATYEQYF. The CDR3 nucleotides read TGTGCCAGCAGTTTAGTCTCGGGACAGGCGACCTACGAGCAGTACTTC.